The 7 T cell receptor beta chains listed next were all sequenced from one sample in a study of T cell clonotyping in hematopoietic cell transplantation (dated by TCRdb to about 2021). Libraries were constructed by the immunoSEQ multiplex PCR assay. The table comes from immuneACCESS by way of TCRdb, which keeps in-frame sequences with V and J called. Part of the clones is missing from these tables; in studies checked, under half for an unresolved V gene and the rest for unknown reasons. The sample table holds 29,000 or so clones, of which around 80% were seen once. The ten largest make up roughly 6.8% of the sample. According to the study, the label for this sample's time point signals: recipient sample about 28 days before transplant, after cytoreduction. Sequenced here: peripheral blood mononuclear cells, sampled before stem cell transplant. These receptor sequences come from a woman under 40 with chronic myeloid leukemia. Some clones in this sample may be carry-over from other donors' samples.

This CDR3 is CASSLLAGGDTQYF. CDR3 nucleotide sequence: TGTGCCAGCAGTCTACTAGCCGGCGGAGATACGCAGTATTTT. V is TRBV27 and J is TRBJ2-3, with a possible D match to TRBD2 (6 bases). The length of the CDR3 is 14 residues. Trimming removed 5 bases at V and 5 bases at J, with 14 bases between. The V gene's germline CDR1 is MNHEY and CDR2 SMNVEV (reference sequence).

The chain employs TRBV10-3 and TRBJ2-2; 7 bases map to TRBD1. The CDR3 totals 14 residues. Germline lookup yields CDR1 ENHRY and CDR2 SYGVKD. Unmatched junction bases numbered 6, after V lost 4 bases and J lost 7 bases. CDR3 amino acids: CAISGRDRRGELFF. The CDR3 coding sequence is TGTGCCATCAGTGGCCGGGACAGACGCGGGGAGCTGTTTTTT.

CDR3 residues: CASSDSKGGYTF. In DNA form, the CDR3 reads TGTGCCAGCAGTGACTCGAAGGGGGGCTACACCTTC. This sequence joins TRBV6-4 and TRBJ1-2; maybe TRBD1 (5 bases). The germline V and J ends were trimmed by 0 bases and 8 bases, with 7 bases remaining between them. The germline V gene encodes CDR1 MRHNA and CDR2 SNTAGT. The CDR3 is 12 amino acids.

The chain carries TRBV9 and TRBJ2-3, with D perhaps TRBD1 (5 bases). The ends were cut back, 0 bases at V and 4 bases at J, with 9 bases in the middle. Germline CDR1 reads SGDLS; CDR2 reads YYNGEE. This CDR3 has 14 residues. The CDR3 protein is CASSVVQGSDTQYF. The CDR3 DNA reads TGTGCCAGCAGCGTAGTTCAGGGATCAGATACGCAGTATTTT.

This clone showed up just once. This CDR3 is CSALRGHTEAFF. In nucleotides, the CDR3 is TGCAGCGCCCTCCGTGGCCACACTGAAGCTTTCTTT. V gene TRBV29-1 combines with J gene TRBJ1-1; D is unclear. The germline CDR1 and CDR2 sequences are SQVTM and ANQGSEA. The ends were cut back, 7 bases at V and 3 bases at J, with 12 bases in the middle. The CDR3 totals 12 residues.

The chain combines TRBV6-6 with TRBJ1-5; 7 bases map to TRBD1. With V trimmed by 6 bases and J by 6 bases, 8 bases remained unmatched. CDR1 MNHNY and CDR2 SVGAGI come from the germline V gene (reference sequence). CDR3 length equals 14 residues. CDR3 bases: TGTGCCAGCAGCCATGGACAGGCGGGTCAGCCCCAGCATTTT. This codes for CASSHGQAGQPQHF.

This chain links TRBV5-1 with TRBJ1-2; D ambiguous. Germline CDR1 is SGHRS and CDR2 is YFSETQ. The CDR3 extends over 13 amino acids. V lost 8 bases and J 1 base, leaving 12 bases between the germline ends. The chain's CDR3 is CASSTVHNYGYTF. The CDR3 nucleotides read TGCGCCAGTTCGACGGTCCATAACTATGGCTACACCTTC.